These 25 T cell receptor beta chains originate from one sample sequenced in a study of T cell responses to AZD1222 COVID-19 vaccine. Here immunoSEQ multiplex PCR was the method, and the copy in TCRdb shows in-frame clones only, minus some. The table lists some 93,000 clones, approximately 88% of them singletons. Material: peripheral blood, obtained 28 days after the second AZD1222 dose. Receptors were obtained from an adult who received the AZD1222 COVID-19 vaccine.

V and J are TRBV19 and TRBJ1-4, with D perhaps TRBD1 (5 bases). Per germline, CDR1 LNHDA and CDR2 SQIVND (reference sequence). V gave up 3 bases and J gave up 6 bases, with 14 bases separating them. This CDR3 spans 15 amino acids. Written as DNA, the CDR3 is TGTGCCAGTAGTATGGGGGATCCGACAGATGAAAAACTGTTTTTT. Its protein product is CASSMGDPTDEKLFF. The variable domain in full, completed from reference TRBV19 and TRBJ1-4, reads DGGITQSPKYLFRKEGQNVTLSCEQNLNHDAMYWYRQDPGQGLRLIYYSQIVNDFQKGDIAEGYSVSREKKESFPLTVTSAQKNPTAFYLCASSMGDPTDEKLFFGSGTQLSVL.

The rearrangement links TRBV3-1 (or the pseudogene TRBV3-2) to TRBJ1-4; D gene uncertain. The germline V and J ends were trimmed by 3 bases and 7 bases, with 18 bases remaining between them. Germline V gene data show CDR1 as LGHDT and CDR2 as YNNKEL (reference sequence). CDR3 length: 16 amino acids. The CDR3: CASSHTPGRLGEKLFF. CDR3 sequence (DNA): TGTGCCAGCAGCCACACCCCCGGGAGGTTGGGTGAAAAACTGTTTTTT.

Written as DNA, the CDR3 is TGTGCCACCAGCAGGGCACAGCGGGAAGCTTTCTTT. Its protein product is CATSRAQREAFF. V usage is TRBV15 and J usage is TRBJ1-1, with D uncertain. Trimming took off 3 bases at V and 8 bases at J, with 10 bases between the two ends. The V gene's germline CDR1 is LNHNV and CDR2 YYDKDF (reference sequence). The CDR3 contains 12 residues.

CDR3 DNA: TGTGCCAGCAGCTCCGGCAACAGAGCCTACGAGCAGTACTTC. This encodes CASSSGNRAYEQYF. The V and J genes are TRBV13 and TRBJ2-7; D is uncertain. The V and J ends lost 4 bases and 2 bases respectively, with 12 bases between them. The CDR3 sequence is 14 residues long. Per the germline V gene, CDR1 is PRHDT and CDR2 is FYEKMQ (reference sequence).

This rearrangement joins TRBV25-1 to TRBJ1-2; D perhaps matches TRBD1 (5 bases). Germline V CDR1 and CDR2: MGHDK, SYGVNS. The CDR3 length is 14 residues. V was cut by 1 base and J by 0 bases, with 6 bases left in between. In nucleotides, the CDR3 is TGTGCCAGCAGTGAATGGGGGGCTAACTATGGCTACACCTTC. Residues: CASSEWGANYGYTF.

A single count supports this clone. The chain has TRBV5-5 and TRBJ1-2; D call uncertain. CDR1 SGHKS and CDR2 YYEKEE come from the germline V gene (reference sequence). The length of the CDR3 is 16 residues. Trimming stripped 0 bases from V and 0 bases from J, with 12 bases between. DNA of the CDR3: TGTGCCAGCAGCTTGGATTTATGGGGTTCTAACTATGGCTACACCTTC. Translation: CASSLDLWGSNYGYTF.

The gene calls are TRBV10-1 and TRBJ1-5; 7 positions agree with TRBD1. The CDR3 covers 19 residues. The V segment lost 7 bases and the J segment 0 bases; nucleotides outside the gene matches: 18. Looked up from germline, CDR1 is WNHNN and CDR2 is SYGVQD (reference sequence). The chain's CDR3 is CASNNAYWDRSYSNQPQHF. CDR3 bases: TGCGCCAGCAATAACGCTTATTGGGACAGAAGTTATAGCAATCAGCCCCAGCATTTT.

The genes are TRBV9 and TRBJ2-1, with 10 positions matching TRBD2. The CDR3 runs 16 residues. The V and J ends lost 3 bases and 0 bases, in that order; junction bases with no gene match: 3. Germline V gene lookup returns CDR1 SGDLS and CDR2 YYNGEE. This CDR3 is CASSGASGSSYNEQFF. CDR3 coding DNA: TGTGCCAGCAGCGGGGCTAGCGGGAGCTCCTACAATGAGCAGTTCTTC.

The CDR3 DNA reads as TGTGCCAGCAGCCAAGATGCATGGCAGGGGGATGGTCAGCCCCAGCATTTT. It encodes CASSQDAWQGDGQPQHF. V usage is TRBV4-2 and J usage is TRBJ1-5, with 7 bases identical to TRBD1. Germline loops: CDR1 LGHNA, CDR2 YNFKEQ. CDR3 length: 17 residues. The junction had 11 bases not matched to a gene; V was cut back by 0 bases and J by 6 bases.

J is TRBJ2-2 and V is TRBV9, with D unclear. Germline loops: CDR1 SGDLS, CDR2 YYNGEE. The CDR3 length is 16 residues. V lost 0 bases, J lost 0 bases, and 9 bases lay in between. For the CDR3, the DNA is TGTGCCAGCAGCGTAGAGGGCAGATCGAACACCGGGGAGCTGTTTTTT. Encoded protein: CASSVEGRSNTGELFF.

The rearrangement links TRBV14 to TRBJ2-2; D is unclear. The V end lost 3 bases, the J end lost 4 bases, and 15 bases lay between the germline ends. The CDR3 has 16 amino acids. Germline V gene data show CDR1 as SGHDN and CDR2 as FVKESK. CDR3 DNA sequence: TGTGCCAGCAGCCATCTGACACGTACCTTCACCGGGGAGCTGTTTTTT. It encodes CASSHLTRTFTGELFF. Full variable domain (remainder filled in from reference TRBV14 and TRBJ2-2): EAGVTQFPSHSVIEKGQTVTLRCDPISGHDNLYWYRRVMGKEIKFLLHFVKESKQDESGMPNNRFLAERTGGTYSTLKVQPAELEDSGVYFCASSHLTRTFTGELFFGEGSRLTVL.

The chain employs TRBV28 and TRBJ1-1, with TRBD1 as a possible D gene (5 bases). The CDR3 totals 15 residues. CDR1 is MDHEN and CDR2 is SYDVKM in the germline V gene. Trimming pared 3 bases from V and 0 bases from J, leaving 11 bases between. As DNA, the CDR3 is TGTGCCAGCAGTTTCCTTCGGGGGATGAACACTGAAGCTTTCTTT. Translated: CASSFLRGMNTEAFF.

This clone was counted between two and nine times. V and J are TRBV7-9 and TRBJ1-4; D unclear. V dropped 5 bases and J dropped 6 bases, with 10 bases sitting between them. CDR3 length equals 13 residues. Germline V lookup: CDR1 SEHNR, CDR2 FQNEAQ (reference sequence). The chain's CDR3 is CASSRTRDEKLFF. The DNA of the CDR3 is TGTGCCAGCAGCCGAACCCGAGATGAAAAACTGTTTTTT. Variable domain in full (rest from reference TRBV7-9 and TRBJ1-4): DTGVSQNPRHKITKRGQNVTFRCDPISEHNRLYWYRQTLGQGPEFLTYFQNEAQLEKSRLLSDRFSAERPKGSFSTLEIQRTEQGDSAMYLCASSRTRDEKLFFGSGTQLSVL.

This chain uses TRBV30 with TRBJ2-3, with D possibly being TRBD1 (6 bases). CDR1 and CDR2 (germline): GTSNPN, SVGIG (reference sequence). The CDR3 spans 14 residues. The V and J ends lost 3 bases and 4 bases respectively, with 14 bases between them. CDR3 DNA: TGTGCCTGGAGCTCCAGGGGTTGGGCAGATACGCAGTATTTT. Protein product: CAWSSRGWADTQYF. Variable domain in full (rest from reference TRBV30 and TRBJ2-3): SQTIHQWPATLVQPVGSPLSLECTVEGTSNPNLYWYRQAAGRGLQLLFYSVGIGQISSEVPQNLSASRPQDRQFILSSKKLLLSDSGFYLCAWSSRGWADTQYFGPGTRLTVL.

The V call is TRBV28, the J call TRBJ2-7; D uncertain. Trimming cost V 7 bases and J 5 bases, with 12 bases left between them. Germline CDR1 is MDHEN and CDR2 is SYDVKM. The CDR3 sequence is 12 residues long. The CDR3 DNA sequence: TGTGCCAGCACCCGGCGCGCAGACGAGCAGTACTTC. Its protein is CASTRRADEQYF.

This rearrangement joins TRBV25-1 to TRBJ2-3; 9 positions agree with TRBD2. Trimming at V came to 2 bases and at J to 6 bases, leaving 3 bases not matched to a gene. This CDR3 has 14 amino acids. Germline CDR1 and CDR2: MGHDK and SYGVNS. CDR3 amino acids: CASSEPGLADTQYF. CDR3 nucleotides: TGTGCCAGCAGTGAACCCGGACTAGCGGATACGCAGTATTTT.

V gene TRBV21-1 combines with J gene TRBJ1-2; the D segment call TRBD1 is taken from the table without a DNA check. TRBV21-1 is tagged as a pseudogene. This CDR3 comprises 15 residues. For the CDR3, the DNA is TGTGCCAGCATCCCCGGGACAGACAATAACTATGGCTACACCTTC. Translation gives CASIPGTDNNYGYTF.

In regard to this clone: Sequence at one end of the junction differs from germline and may be a read error. The J gene is TRBJ1-1, the V gene TRBV4-3, with no clear D. The germline V gene encodes CDR1 LGHNA and CDR2 YSLEER. This CDR3 comprises 13 residues. CDR3 region: CASGQSIGVEAFF. The CDR3 DNA follows: TGCGCCAGCGGCCAGTCTATCGGGGTCGAAGCTTTCTTT.

The chain combines TRBV30 with TRBJ1-6; D not certain. Trimming pared 5 bases from V and 10 bases from J, leaving 21 bases between. The germline V gene has CDR1 GTSNPN and CDR2 SVGIG (reference sequence). There are 15 residues in the CDR3. CDR3 loop: CAWVGVLGKESPLHF. The CDR3 nucleotides read TGTGCCTGGGTCGGGGTTCTGGGAAAGGAATCACCCCTCCACTTT.

This chain uses TRBV11-2 with TRBJ1-2; 8 nucleotides align to TRBD1. Germline V lookup: CDR1 SGHAT, CDR2 FQNNGV. The trim removed 5 bases at V and 6 bases at J, leaving 8 bases unmatched. The CDR3 runs 14 residues. CDR3 loop: CASSKKGTGNGYTF. The DNA of the CDR3 is TGTGCCAGCAGCAAAAAGGGGACAGGCAATGGCTACACCTTC.

The genes are TRBV2 and TRBJ2-3, with 7 bases identical to TRBD1. CDR3 length: 12 amino acids. The ends lost 11 bases at V and 5 bases at J; junction bases unmatched: 7. Germline V CDR1 and CDR2: SNHLY, FYNNEI. The CDR3 DNA reads as TGTGCCGGAGGAGGACAGGTAGATACGCAGTATTTT. Translating it yields CAGGGQVDTQYF.

The chain carries TRBV5-6 and TRBJ1-1; unclear D gene. The CDR3 spans 13 residues. The germline CDR1 and CDR2 sequences are SGHDT and YYEEEE. V dropped 4 bases and J dropped 6 bases, with 13 bases sitting between them. The CDR3 is CASSPLSKAEAFF. The CDR3, as DNA: TGTGCCAGCAGCCCCCTGTCTAAGGCTGAAGCTTTCTTT.

Only one count was recorded for this clone. The chain joins TRBV14 to TRBJ2-1; D is possibly TRBD2 (6 bases). CDR3 size: 14 residues. V lost 2 bases and J 6 bases, leaving 11 bases between the germline ends. The V gene's germline CDR1 is SGHDN and CDR2 FVKESK. The CDR3 nucleotides are TGTGCCAGCAGCCAAAGTGGGGAGGTCAATGAGCAGTTCTTC. It codes for CASSQSGEVNEQFF.

The rearrangement links TRBV6-6 to TRBJ1-1, with D possibly being TRBD1 (5 bases). CDR3 size: 14 residues. Trimming left V 2 bases short and J 5 bases short, with 12 bases between. CDR1 MNHNY and CDR2 SVGAGI come from the germline V gene (reference sequence). CDR3 DNA: TGTGCCAGCAGTTACGATGGGGGAGTGACTGAAGCTTTCTTT. It codes for CASSYDGGVTEAFF.

This clone has only a few counts. The gene calls are TRBV13 and TRBJ1-2; 11 bases line up with TRBD1. V shed 3 bases, J shed 6 bases, and the junction held 6 bases outside the gene matches. This CDR3 comprises 15 residues. Germline lookup yields CDR1 PRHDT and CDR2 FYEKMQ (reference sequence). The CDR3 loop is CASSFRDRGMDGYTF. CDR3 nucleotides: TGTGCCAGCAGCTTCCGGGACAGGGGGATGGATGGCTACACCTTC. Filled out from reference TRBV13 and TRBJ1-2, the complete variable domain reads AAGVIQSPRHLIKEKRETATLKCYPIPRHDTVYWYQQGPGQDPQFLISFYEKMQSDKGSIPDRFSAQQFSDYHSELNMSSLELGDSALYFCASSFRDRGMDGYTFGSGTRLTVV.